This TCR beta chain was sequenced during a study of T cell clonotyping in hematopoietic cell transplantation. Study findings and constraints: Broader posttransplant TCR repertoire diversity was predicted by graft donor and pretransplant recipient Inverse Simpson Index values. Pathologically expanded recipient clonotypes increased progressively from day 30 to day 180 as diversity fell. Few recipient clonotypes overlapped donors; over 97% were de novo at given depth. No sorting was done, leaving CD4 and CD8 contributions mixed.

As concerns this clone: Its antigen is still unknown.

V gave up 3 bases and J gave up 5 bases; unmatched junction bases: 11. The CDR3 spans 16 residues. Germline CDR1 MNHEY, CDR2 SVGAGI. Generated by immunoSEQ multiplex PCR, the TCRdb table keeps only in-frame clones and is missing some. The sample has 15,000 to 20,000 clones; 79% are singletons. This TCR was sampled from a man aged 55-75 years in good health. Some clones in this sample may be carry-over from other donors' samples. The J gene is TRBJ1-1, the V gene TRBV6-5, with 8 bases aligning to TRBD1. Sequencing input: peripheral blood mononuclear cells. In nucleotides, the CDR3 is TGTGCCAGCAGTTATCGAGGTGCCAGGGGGCCGACTGAAGCTTTCTTT. It codes for CASSYRGARGPTEAFF.